Below, 32 T cell receptor beta chains from the same sample are listed, as sequenced in a study of control samples from healthy donors and cancer patients. Assay used: immunoSEQ multiplex PCR; TCRdb lists only in-frame clones, some missing. The sample has tens of thousands of clones, 88% seen once. Sequencing was carried out using blood. Receptor source: a woman in her seventies in good health.

This clone was seen only a few times. This specimen includes other DNA sequences encoding the same CDR3. The J gene is TRBJ2-5, the V gene TRBV5-4, with 12 bases lining up with TRBD2. Germline V gene sequence: CDR1 SGHNT, CDR2 YYREEE (reference sequence). Trimming took 2 bases from V and 5 from J; bases not matched to a gene: 4. CDR3 length: 15 residues. CDR3: CASSFLAGGGETQYF. CDR3 nucleotide sequence: TGTGCCAGCAGCTTTCTAGCGGGAGGGGGGGAGACCCAGTACTTC.

J is TRBJ1-2 and V is TRBV5-1; D is possibly TRBD1 (5 bases). V was pared by 8 bases and J by 1 base, with 18 bases between. The CDR3 has 15 amino acids. CDR1 SGHRS and CDR2 YFSETQ come from the germline V gene. CDR3 DNA sequence: TGCGCCAGTGAACCCGGGACTTCCGGTAACTATGGCTACACCTTC. Amino acids: CASEPGTSGNYGYTF.

The chain has TRBV2 and TRBJ2-1; the D gene is possibly TRBD2 (5 bases). Germline V lookup: CDR1 SNHLY, CDR2 FYNNEI. Trimming took off 5 bases at V and 10 bases at J, with 12 bases between the two ends. The CDR3 runs 12 residues. Written as DNA, the CDR3 is TGTGCCAGCAGTCCCGGACCGGGAGAGCAGTTCTTC. It codes for CASSPGPGEQFF.

This clone was seen just once. This chain joins TRBV19 and TRBJ2-2; D not certain. Germline V CDR1 and CDR2: LNHDA, SQIVND (reference sequence). The CDR3 loop spans 16 amino acids. Trimming cost V 5 bases and J 0 bases, with 13 bases left between them. The CDR3 DNA reads as TGTGCCAGTAGTGTAACACCAGGCGCGAACACCGGGGAGCTGTTTTTT. Protein product: CASSVTPGANTGELFF. The full variable domain, rest sourced from reference TRBV19 and TRBJ2-2, is DGGITQSPKYLFRKEGQNVTLSCEQNLNHDAMYWYRQDPGQGLRLIYYSQIVNDFQKGDIAEGYSVSREKKESFPLTVTSAQKNPTAFYLCASSVTPGANTGELFFGEGSRLTVL.

The J gene is TRBJ2-7, the V gene TRBV5-1; unclear D gene. The V gene's germline CDR1 is SGHRS and CDR2 YFSETQ. V shed 3 bases and J shed 2 bases, with 12 bases lying between them. The CDR3 totals 14 residues. CDR3 protein: CASSSELGAYEQYF. In DNA form, the CDR3 reads TGCGCCAGCAGCTCGGAACTCGGAGCCTACGAGCAGTACTTC.

The J gene is TRBJ2-5, the V gene TRBV5-5; 11 bases line up with TRBD1. The J segment lost 5 bases and the V segment lost 0 bases, leaving 0 bases of the junction unmatched. CDR3 size: 14 residues. Germline-derived CDR1 and CDR2 are SGHKS and YYEKEE (reference sequence). Here the CDR3 DNA reads TGTGCCAGCAGCTTGGGGACAGGGGGCGAGACCCAGTACTTC. It yields the protein CASSLGTGGETQYF.

The CDR3 DNA follows: TGTGCCAGCAGCTTGGGGCTAGTGGATAGGGAGACCCAGTACTTC. Protein product: CASSLGLVDRETQYF. The chain carries TRBV5-6 and TRBJ2-5; D is unclear. The CDR3 contains 15 residues. V gave up 0 bases and J gave up 5 bases, with 14 bases separating them. Germline lookup yields CDR1 SGHDT and CDR2 YYEEEE.

This sequence joins TRBV9 and TRBJ1-4; D remains unclear. Germline CDR1 reads SGDLS; CDR2 reads YYNGEE. The CDR3 spans 15 residues. Trimming removed 7 bases from V and 7 bases from J, with 20 bases in between. The CDR3 loop reads CASCPGVSWGEKLFF. The DNA for the CDR3 is TGTGCCAGCTGCCCCGGGGTTTCCTGGGGTGAAAAACTGTTTTTT.

V and J are TRBV6-6 and TRBJ2-5, with no clear D. The CDR3 loop spans 16 amino acids. V shed 6 bases and J shed 4 bases, with 21 bases lying between them. Germline V lookup: CDR1 MNHNY, CDR2 SVGAGI (reference sequence). CDR3 amino acids: CASSNPAAGSRETQYF. CDR3 nucleotide sequence: TGTGCCAGCAGCAACCCAGCCGCAGGCTCAAGAGAGACCCAGTACTTC.

The rearrangement joins TRBV10-1 to TRBJ1-2; no clear D gene. Trimming shortened V by 3 bases and J by 3 bases, and 8 bases separated the two germline ends. This CDR3 contains 13 residues. Germline loops: CDR1 WNHNN, CDR2 SYGVQD (reference sequence). The CDR3 DNA sequence: TGCGCCAGCAGTGATGGGAAAGACTATGGCTACACCTTC. Amino acid sequence: CASSDGKDYGYTF.

This chain connects TRBV3-1 (or the pseudogene TRBV3-2) to TRBJ2-7, with unresolved D. Germline V CDR1 and CDR2: LGHDT, YNNKEL (reference sequence). This CDR3 has 13 amino acids. V was clipped by 1 base and J by 2 bases, with 6 bases between them. Here the CDR3 DNA reads TGTGCCAGCAGCCAAGCAAACCCCTACGAGCAGTACTTC. Protein product: CASSQANPYEQYF.

The rearrangement joins TRBV21-1 to TRBJ1-5; TRBD1 is the table's D call and was not checked against the DNA. TRBV21-1 is a pseudogene locus. CDR3 length equals 17 residues. For the CDR3, the DNA is TGTGCCAGCAGCCTGCGGACAGGGTGGTATAGCAATCAGCCCCAGCATTTT. Its translation is CASSLRTGWYSNQPQHF.

The chain recombines TRBV19 with TRBJ1-6, with D unclear. The length of the CDR3 is 10 residues. Trimming took 3 bases from V and 13 from J, leaving 4 bases between them. The germline gives CDR1 LNHDA, CDR2 SQIVND (reference sequence). CDR3 nucleotide sequence: TGTGCCAGTAGTATTAGGCCCCTCCACTTT. Translation gives CASSIRPLHF.

The chain couples TRBV27 to TRBJ2-1, with 7 bases that match TRBD2. V lost 3 bases and J lost 6; bases outside the gene matches: 8. CDR3 length: 15 residues. The germline V gene has CDR1 MNHEY and CDR2 SMNVEV (reference sequence). Here the CDR3 DNA reads TGTGCCAGCAGTTTGGGGGGGGGACCTCGCAATGAGCAGTTCTTC. It yields the protein CASSLGGGPRNEQFF.

The chain links TRBV7-2 to TRBJ2-3, with TRBD2 matching over 7 bases. The CDR3 sequence is 15 residues long. The trim removed 6 bases at V and 2 bases at J, leaving 8 bases unmatched. CDR1 SGHTA and CDR2 FQGNSA come from the germline V gene. DNA of the CDR3: TGTGCCAGCAGGGCTCAAAGCGGGATCACAGATACGCAGTATTTT. Protein sequence: CASRAQSGITDTQYF.

The chain links TRBV3-1 (or the pseudogene TRBV3-2) to TRBJ1-6; no firm D call. The V end was cut by 6 bases, the J end by 7 bases, with 16 bases between. This CDR3 spans 15 amino acids. Germline CDR1 and CDR2: LGHDT and YNNKEL (reference sequence). The CDR3 is CASRERQAGNSPLHF. The CDR3 DNA reads as TGTGCCAGCAGGGAAAGGCAGGCGGGCAATTCACCCCTCCACTTT.

The chain couples TRBV5-1 to TRBJ2-3; D remains ambiguous. The CDR3 has 16 residues. Trimming left V 0 bases short and J 1 base short, with 12 bases between. CDR1 and CDR2 from the germline V gene are SGHRS and YFSETQ. The CDR3 coding sequence is TGCGCCAGCAGCTTGGCCGCCCTCTGGGGCACAGATACGCAGTATTTT. This sequence encodes CASSLAALWGTDTQYF.

CDR3 loop: CASSDGGGQFF. DNA for the CDR3: TGTGCCAGCAGTGATGGAGGGGGGCAGTTCTTC. The genes are TRBV9 and TRBJ2-1, with D perhaps assigned TRBD1 or TRBD2 (6 bases each). Trimming left V 5 bases short and J 12 bases short, with 12 bases between. Germline lookup yields CDR1 SGDLS and CDR2 YYNGEE. The CDR3 totals 11 residues.

V usage is TRBV3-1 (or the pseudogene TRBV3-2) and J usage is TRBJ2-2, with 7 bases identical to TRBD1. This CDR3 spans 12 amino acids. The germline gives CDR1 LGHDT, CDR2 YNNKEL (reference sequence). V lost 4 bases and J lost 9; bases outside the gene matches: 2. The CDR3 sequence is CASSPGQRELFF. The CDR3 nucleotides read TGTGCCAGCAGCCCGGGACAGAGGGAGCTGTTTTTT.

The V and J genes are TRBV19 and TRBJ1-6; TRBD1 might be the D (6 bases). V was pared by 3 bases and J by 7 bases, with 13 bases between. The CDR3 is 15 amino acids. The V gene's germline CDR1 is LNHDA and CDR2 SQIVND (reference sequence). The CDR3 DNA reads as TGTGCCAGTAGTATCAACAGGGAGGGGAATTCACCCCTCCACTTT. Translated, it gives CASSINREGNSPLHF.

The J gene is TRBJ2-7, the V gene TRBV5-4, with 7 bases lining up with TRBD2. Unmatched junction bases numbered 10, after V lost 4 bases and J lost 3 bases. Germline V lookup: CDR1 SGHNT, CDR2 YYREEE (reference sequence). The CDR3 sequence is 15 residues long. This CDR3 is CASSLRGVGHYEQYF. CDR3 DNA: TGTGCCAGCAGCCTACGGGGGGTAGGCCACTACGAGCAGTACTTC.

The chain recombines TRBV4-1 with TRBJ1-3, with 7 bases aligning to TRBD1. Germline CDR1 is MGHRA and CDR2 is YSYEKL. The V segment lost 1 base and the J segment 4 bases; nucleotides outside the gene matches: 19. The CDR3 loop spans 20 amino acids. The DNA for the CDR3 is TGCGCCAGCAGCCAAGGAGGGAGGGCCGGCAGGGGGAGTTTAGGAAACACCATATATTTT. Amino acid sequence: CASSQGGRAGRGSLGNTIYF.

The CDR3 DNA reads TGTGCCAGCAGTGAGGGGAATCAGCCCCAGCATTTT. It yields the protein CASSEGNQPQHF. The chain uses TRBV25-1 and TRBJ1-5; no reliable D call. The CDR3 consists of 12 residues. The germline CDR1 and CDR2 sequences are MGHDK and SYGVNS. Trimming removed 3 bases at V and 4 bases at J, with 4 bases between.

CDR3 bases: TGTGCCAGCAGGGGGGACAGGACTGGGCCCCAGCATTTT. It yields the protein CASRGDRTGPQHF. The V gene is TRBV27, the J gene TRBJ1-5; 8 positions match TRBD1. J gave up 9 bases and V 6 bases, and 7 bases lay outside the gene matches. CDR3 length: 13 residues. Germline V gene data show CDR1 as MNHEY and CDR2 as SMNVEV (reference sequence).

The rearrangement links TRBV4-3 to TRBJ2-7, with 7 bases fitting TRBD2. V was clipped by 6 bases and J by 3 bases; unmatched bases: 11. The CDR3 is made up of 15 amino acids. Looked up from germline, CDR1 is LGHNA and CDR2 is YSLEER. The CDR3 DNA follows: TGCGCCAGCAGACGATCGGCGAGCGGGAACTACGAGCAGTACTTC. It yields the protein CASRRSASGNYEQYF.

This clone showed up just once. Other DNA sequences within the sample encode an identical CDR3. The chain is built from TRBV7-9 and TRBJ1-2; the D gene is possibly TRBD1 (5 bases). Germline V gives CDR1 SEHNR, CDR2 FQNEAQ (reference sequence). The V end lost 1 base, the J end lost 4 bases, and 7 bases lay between the germline ends. The CDR3 contains 13 residues. The CDR3 DNA follows: TGTGCCAGCAGCTTAGGAGACAGCTATGGCTACACCTTC. Translated, it gives CASSLGDSYGYTF.

This chain joins TRBV9 and TRBJ1-3; tentatively, D is TRBD1 (6 bases). The germline V gene has CDR1 SGDLS and CDR2 YYNGEE. V was shortened by 3 bases and J by 0 bases, with 10 bases between the two germline ends. The CDR3 extends over 15 amino acids. CDR3 coding DNA: TGTGCCAGCAGCGCCACAGGGTACTCTGGAAACACCATATATTTT. Its protein is CASSATGYSGNTIYF.

The chain recombines TRBV3-1 (or the pseudogene TRBV3-2) with TRBJ2-3, with 7 bases lining up with TRBD1. Germline trimming cut 2 bases from V and 2 bases from J; bases unmatched to any gene: 7. This CDR3 spans 16 amino acids. Germline assignment: CDR1 LGHDT and CDR2 YNNKEL (reference sequence). The CDR3 sequence is CASSQSIGTDTDTQYF. CDR3 in DNA: TGTGCCAGCAGCCAAAGTATTGGGACAGACACAGATACGCAGTATTTT.

This clone was seen just once. The chain is built from TRBV7-2 and TRBJ2-7, with 14 bases lining up with TRBD2. Trimming at V came to 5 bases and at J to 5 bases, leaving 8 bases not matched to a gene. Germline-derived CDR1 and CDR2 are SGHTA and FQGNSA. This CDR3 region has 16 residues. The DNA for the CDR3 is TGTGCCAGCAGCCCCGGCCGACTAGCGGGGGGGCACGAGCAGTACTTC. It is translated as CASSPGRLAGGHEQYF.

The V call is TRBV7-9, the J call TRBJ1-2; 7 bases align to TRBD1. Per the germline V gene, CDR1 is SEHNR and CDR2 is FQNEAQ (reference sequence). The CDR3 loop spans 13 amino acids. DNA of the CDR3: TGTGCTACAGGGGCAGGCTCTAACTATGGCTACACCTTC. It yields the protein CATGAGSNYGYTF.

This clone was seen ten or more times. The gene calls are TRBV2 and TRBJ2-3, with a tentative D call TRBD2 (6 bases). The CDR3 spans 12 residues. Germline V gives CDR1 SNHLY, CDR2 FYNNEI. V gave up 6 bases and J gave up 14 bases, with 18 bases separating them. CDR3: CASRDGGGRTYF. The CDR3 region has the DNA TGTGCCAGCAGGGACGGTGGAGGGCGTACGTATTTT. Supplemented by reference TRBV2 and TRBJ2-3, the full variable domain reads EPEVTQTPSHQVTQMGQEVILRCVPISNHLYFYWYRQILGQKVEFLVSFYNNEISEKSEIFDDQFSVERPDGSNFTLKIRSTKLEDSAMYFCASRDGGGRTYFGPGTRLTVL.

This chain connects TRBV5-1 to TRBJ1-5, with 7 bases identical to TRBD1. Germline trimming cut 4 bases from V and 4 bases from J; bases unmatched to any gene: 8. From germline, CDR1 is SGHRS and CDR2 YFSETQ. The CDR3 extends over 15 amino acids. CDR3 protein: CASSPSGQKNQPQHF. Written as DNA, the CDR3 is TGCGCCAGCAGCCCCTCGGGACAGAAAAATCAGCCCCAGCATTTT.